This T cell receptor (beta chain) appears in the sequencing data of a study of regulatory T cells in long-lasting Graves disease. The sample's time point: newly diagnosed GD, antithyroid drugs for less than 3 months. PBMCs provided the RNA from which the TCR library was made. Germline-derived CDR1 and CDR2 are LNHDA and SQIVND (reference sequence). The germline V and J ends were trimmed by 4 bases and 5 bases, with 14 bases remaining between them. The CDR3 runs to 15 residues. To make TCR beta libraries, researchers used iRepertoire HTBI primers and Arm-PCR of CDR3 regions. TCRdb processed the multiplex PCR reads anew with MiXCR; each CDR3 protein has one entry. The repertoire holds 400,000 to 500,000 distinct CDR3 sequences, with 12% to 15% as singletons. This same sample was also taken into another study, of T cells in Graves' hyperthyroidism and ophthalmopathy. From that study: TCR CDR3 regions were first amplified by RT-PCR with HTBI primers.

Sequenced here: peripheral blood mononuclear cells (PBMCs), sampled at new diagnosis, from a patient treated with antithyroid drugs. This receptor was obtained from a woman aged 45 to 65 with Graves disease. The rearrangement links TRBV19 to TRBJ2-2; D gene ambiguous. The CDR3 sequence: CASSSASSWTGELFF. The CDR3 DNA follows: TGTGCCAGTAGTAGCGCTTCCTCTTGGACCGGGGAGCTGTTTTTT.